The rows below give T cell receptor beta chains drawn from one sample of a study of molecular identifiers for immune sequencing clone quantification. TCRdb re-derived calls from the PCR reads in MiXCR, one entry per CDR3 protein. The sample carries 68,000 or so distinct CDR3 sequences, 17% recorded once. Sample: naive CD8+ T cells from blood, with Jurkat cell RNA spiked in. Source of these receptors: a human donor in good health. Some libraries in this study had Jurkat cell RNA spiked in. Each CDR3 is given with its conserved first and last residue. A D gene is named only where the DNA matches it firmly. Clone size is given for some rows only: seen once, a few or many times, or a class if the clone is expanded.

clone_size	j_call	v_call	d_call	cdr3_nt	cdr3_aa
many	TRBJ2-5	TRBV7-2	NA	TGTGCCAGCAGCCTGAGGTACCAAGAGACCCAGTACTTC	CASSLRYQETQYF
few	TRBJ2-1	TRBV19	NA	TGTGCCAGTAGTATAGATCCGGACTTCGGCTACAATGAGCAGTTCTTC	CASSIDPDFGYNEQFF
few	TRBJ2-1	TRBV20-1	TRBD2	TGCAGTGCCCCCTCCGGGGGACTAGCAGTCTACAATGAGCAGTTCTTC	CSAPSGGLAVYNEQFF
NA	TRBJ2-1	TRBV24-1	NA	TGTGCCACCAGTGATTTCTCTTACGATGAGCAGTTCTTC	CATSDFSYDEQFF
many	TRBJ2-3	TRBV27	TRBD2	TGTGCCAGCAGTTTAGGTACTAGCGGGAGAGGTTGGAGCGCAGATACGCAGTATTTT	CASSLGTSGRGWSADTQYF
few	TRBJ1-3	TRBV6-1	NA	TGTGCCAGCAGTGATCGGCCCGACAACTCTGGAAACACCATATATTTT	CASSDRPDNSGNTIYF
NA	TRBJ2-1	TRBV19	TRBD2	TGTGCCAGTAGTATCGGGCTAGCGGGACACAATGAGCAGTTCTTC	CASSIGLAGHNEQFF
few	TRBJ2-7	TRBV5-8	NA	TGTGCCAGCACCGAACGACAGATCTACGAGCAGTACTTC	CASTERQIYEQYF
many	TRBJ2-7	TRBV6-2/TRBV6-3	NA	TGTGCCAGCAGACCACCAGGGCCTACCTACGAGCAGTACTTC	CASRPPGPTYEQYF
NA	TRBJ2-1	TRBV27	NA	TGTGCCAGCGGTCTATTCCCCTCGGGGGCGGGGAATGAGCAGTTCTTC	CASGLFPSGAGNEQFF
many	TRBJ1-1	TRBV27	NA	TGTGCCAGCAGTTTACCGGGAACAGGGGAAGCTTTCTTT	CASSLPGTGEAFF
many	TRBJ2-2	TRBV14	NA	TGTGCCAGCAGCCAAGTCGCGGCGTACCCGAACACCGGGGAGCTGTTTTTT	CASSQVAAYPNTGELFF
many	TRBJ1-1	TRBV27	NA	TGTGCCAGCAGCCCAGGTATCCCGACTGAAGCTTTCTTT	CASSPGIPTEAFF
many	TRBJ2-4	TRBV28	NA	TGTGCCAGCAGTCGTGACCGAAACATTCAGTACTTC	CASSRDRNIQYF